These 24 T cell receptor beta chains were all obtained from the same sample, sequenced in a study of cytomegalovirus exposure and HLA in healthy donors. The study ran its PCR with 60 Vbeta and 13 Jbeta primers. Only in-frame clones appear in the TCRdb table, and some are missing; sequencing was by immunoSEQ multiplex PCR. The data contain about 180,000 clones, about 80% of them singletons. What was sequenced was PBMCs. These receptors were taken from a woman younger than 45 in good health and CMV-seronegative.

The V and J genes are TRBV21-1 and TRBJ1-5; the table's D call, TRBD1, was not checked against the DNA. TRBV21-1 is a recognized pseudogene. This CDR3 contains 18 residues. The CDR3 DNA reads as TGTGCCAGCAGCAAAGATTACAGGGGGAGGATCTCCAATCAGCCCCAGCATTTT. Protein product: CASSKDYRGRISNQPQHF.

This sequence joins TRBV9 and TRBJ1-4; D remains ambiguous. This CDR3 is built from 14 residues. The germline V gene encodes CDR1 SGDLS and CDR2 YYNGEE. Trimming pared 0 bases from V and 7 bases from J, leaving 10 bases between. CDR3 in amino acids: CASSVGIESEKLFF. The CDR3 nucleotides are TGTGCCAGCAGCGTAGGAATAGAGTCTGAAAAACTGTTTTTT.

The chain carries TRBV7-9 and TRBJ1-6; weak D call: TRBD1 (5 bases). Trimming took off 1 base at V and 3 bases at J, with 10 bases between the two ends. This CDR3 is built from 16 residues. Per the germline V gene, CDR1 is SEHNR and CDR2 is FQNEAQ (reference sequence). CDR3 sequence (DNA): TGTGCCAGCAGCTTAGATCGGGGGGACTATAATTCACCCCTCCACTTT. This gives the protein CASSLDRGDYNSPLHF.

This chain connects TRBV6-6 to TRBJ2-1; perhaps TRBD2 as D (5 bases). Germline V gene data show CDR1 as MNHNY and CDR2 as SVGAGI (reference sequence). The CDR3 contains 15 residues. Trimming shortened V by 10 bases and J by 1 base, and 17 bases separated the two germline ends. CDR3 coding DNA: TGTGCCAACAGCCTGCAAACTAGTTCCTACAATGAGCAGTTCTTC. Residues: CANSLQTSSYNEQFF.

The chain recombines TRBV7-2 with TRBJ2-2; D remains unclear. The length of the CDR3 is 12 residues. Per germline, CDR1 SGHTA and CDR2 FQGNSA. Trimming pared 6 bases from V and 6 bases from J, leaving 8 bases between. In DNA, the CDR3 is TGTGCCAGCAGTTCCGTATCCGGGGAGCTGTTTTTT. Translated, it gives CASSSVSGELFF.

V and J are TRBV7-8 and TRBJ1-4; perhaps TRBD1 as D (5 bases). Germline values: CDR1 SGHVS, CDR2 FQNEAQ. Trimming removed 0 bases from V and 5 bases from J, with 13 bases in between. The CDR3 runs 16 residues. This chain's CDR3 is CASSLAVSAGNEKLFF. DNA for the CDR3: TGTGCCAGCAGCTTAGCGGTGTCGGCAGGGAATGAAAAACTGTTTTTT. The full variable domain, in which reference TRBV7-8 and TRBJ1-4 provide the parts outside the CDR3, is GAGVSQSPRYKVAKRGQDVALRCDPISGHVSLFWYQQALGQGPEFLTYFQNEAQLDKSGLPSDRFFAERPEGSVSTLKIQRTQQEDSAVYLCASSLAVSAGNEKLFFGSGTQLSVL.

This clone was counted only a few times. The rearrangement uses TRBV19 and TRBJ1-4; 8 bases fit TRBD1. Germline CDR1 is LNHDA and CDR2 is SQIVND (reference sequence). The CDR3 is 14 amino acids. V lost 7 bases, J lost 4 bases, and 5 bases stayed unmatched. CDR3 amino acids: CASKQGALNEKLFF. CDR3 in DNA: TGTGCCAGTAAGCAGGGGGCTCTTAATGAAAAACTGTTTTTT.

V gene TRBV16 combines with J gene TRBJ2-4; a weak D match, TRBD1 (5 bases). V lost 2 bases to trimming and J lost 0 bases, with 5 bases between them. The CDR3 is made up of 14 amino acids. The V gene's germline CDR1 is KGHSY and CDR2 FQNENV. CDR3 coding DNA: TGTGCCAGCAGCCAACAGGGAGCCAAAAACATTCAGTACTTC. The encoded protein is CASSQQGAKNIQYF.

The CDR3 DNA reads TGCGCCAGCAGCTTGTTTGGGGGGAACCAAGAGACCCAGTACTTC. Its protein is CASSLFGGNQETQYF. The chain employs TRBV5-1 and TRBJ2-5, with TRBD2 as a possible D gene (6 bases). Germline CDR1 is SGHRS and CDR2 is YFSETQ. There are 15 residues in the CDR3. V dropped 1 base and J dropped 0 bases, with 10 bases sitting between them.

The chain uses TRBV11-2 and TRBJ2-7; perhaps TRBD1 as D (6 bases). Per germline, CDR1 SGHAT and CDR2 FQNNGV. The V end lost 1 base, the J end lost 3 bases, and 22 bases lay between the germline ends. This CDR3 comprises 18 residues. The CDR3 DNA reads as TGTGCCAGCAGCTTAGTCCCCGGACAGAGCCTGTTAAACTACGAGCAGTACTTC. It codes for CASSLVPGQSLLNYEQYF.

The CDR3 bases are TGTGCCAGCTCACCACAAGGGGCACAAGAGACCCAGTACTTC. Its translation: CASSPQGAQETQYF. This rearrangement joins TRBV18 to TRBJ2-5, with D perhaps TRBD1 (5 bases). The CDR3 spans 14 residues. The V and J ends lost 1 base and 2 bases respectively, with 8 bases between them. In germline, CDR1 is KGHSH, CDR2 LQKENI.

This chain joins TRBV5-6 and TRBJ1-2; D is undetermined. The V end was cut by 0 bases, the J end by 4 bases, with 7 bases between. Germline CDR1 SGHDT, CDR2 YYEEEE. This CDR3 is 13 amino acids long. The DNA for the CDR3 is TGTGCCAGCAGCTTGGATGCGCCCTATGGCTACACCTTC. Its protein product is CASSLDAPYGYTF.

In regard to this clone: In the same sample, other DNA sequences code for this CDR3. The chain couples TRBV19 to TRBJ2-7; 9 nucleotides match TRBD1. Per germline, CDR1 LNHDA and CDR2 SQIVND (reference sequence). V trimming: 4 bases; J trimming: 1 base; junction bases outside the gene matches: 2. The CDR3 spans 14 residues. As DNA, the CDR3 is TGTGCCAGTAGTACCGGGACAGGGTCCTACGAGCAGTACTTC. Protein product: CASSTGTGSYEQYF.

This sequence joins TRBV5-5 and TRBJ2-2; 8 nucleotides align to TRBD1. CDR1 and CDR2 from the germline V gene are SGHKS and YYEKEE (reference sequence). The CDR3 extends over 17 amino acids. Germline trimming cut 2 bases from V and 3 bases from J; bases unmatched to any gene: 9. In nucleotides, the CDR3 is TGTGCCAGCAGCTTTGAGACAGGACAGGGTTACACCGGGGAGCTGTTTTTT. Protein product: CASSFETGQGYTGELFF.

J is TRBJ2-6 and V is TRBV5-5, with a possible D match to TRBD1 (5 bases). V was shortened by 3 bases and J by 0 bases, with 10 bases between the two germline ends. CDR1 SGHKS and CDR2 YYEKEE come from the germline V gene (reference sequence). CDR3 length: 16 residues. CDR3 residues: CASSYGHHSGANVLTF. CDR3 sequence (DNA): TGTGCCAGCAGCTACGGACACCACTCTGGGGCCAACGTCCTGACTTTC.

The chain carries TRBV15 and TRBJ1-5; TRBD1 agrees at 7 bases. The V and J ends lost 1 base and 0 bases, in that order; junction bases with no gene match: 6. Germline V gene sequence: CDR1 LNHNV, CDR2 YYDKDF (reference sequence). There are 17 residues in the CDR3. The CDR3 is CATSRVPGGNSNQPQHF. For the CDR3, the DNA is TGTGCCACCAGCAGAGTACCAGGGGGGAATAGCAATCAGCCCCAGCATTTT.

The chain joins TRBV19 to TRBJ2-3, with D possibly matching TRBD2 (7 bases). Trimming stripped 7 bases from V and 3 bases from J, with 14 bases between. This CDR3 is built from 14 residues. Germline V gene data show CDR1 as LNHDA and CDR2 as SQIVND (reference sequence). CDR3 residues: CASKGGAATDTQYF. In DNA, the CDR3 is TGTGCCAGTAAAGGGGGGGCAGCTACAGATACGCAGTATTTT. Using reference TRBV19 and TRBJ2-3 for the parts outside the CDR3, the full variable domain is DGGITQSPKYLFRKEGQNVTLSCEQNLNHDAMYWYRQDPGQGLRLIYYSQIVNDFQKGDIAEGYSVSREKKESFPLTVTSAQKNPTAFYLCASKGGAATDTQYFGPGTRLTVL.

The chain carries TRBV30 and TRBJ1-1; 7 nucleotides line up with TRBD1. In germline, CDR1 is GTSNPN, CDR2 SVGIG (reference sequence). The CDR3 extends over 15 amino acids. V shed 0 bases, J shed 5 bases, and the junction held 9 bases outside the gene matches. The CDR3 DNA sequence: TGTGCCTGGAGTGTAATCAGGGGGAGAAGGACTGAAGCTTTCTTT. Its protein product is CAWSVIRGRRTEAFF.

This clone was detected once. This chain uses TRBV10-3 with TRBJ2-1; TRBD1 is a possible D gene (5 bases). This CDR3 spans 14 amino acids. V dropped 1 base and J dropped 7 bases, with 11 bases sitting between them. Looked up from germline, CDR1 is ENHRY and CDR2 is SYGVKD. DNA of the CDR3: TGTGCCATCAGTGAGTTTACAGGAGATAATGAGCAGTTCTTC. It encodes CAISEFTGDNEQFF.

This chain connects TRBV6-5 to TRBJ1-2, with a weak D call TRBD1 (5 bases). V was clipped by 6 bases and J by 3 bases, with 14 bases between them. Germline lookup yields CDR1 MNHEY and CDR2 SVGAGI. This CDR3 is built from 14 residues. CDR3 bases: TGTGCCAGCAGACCCGCCAGGGAAGACTATGGCTACACCTTC. Protein: CASRPAREDYGYTF.

Note on this clone: The junction departs from germline at one end; a sequencing error may be responsible. The genes are TRBV4-1 and TRBJ2-1; possibly TRBD2 for D (5 bases). Germline V gene sequence: CDR1 MGHRA, CDR2 YSYEKL. The CDR3 length is 17 residues. CDR3 residues: CASSRLMAGLSFNKQFF. The CDR3 coding sequence is TGCGCCAGCAGCCGCCTAATGGCAGGACTTTCCTTCAATAAGCAGTTCTTC.

The CDR3 here is CASSFSGSEQYF. The CDR3 bases are TGTGCCAGCAGTTTTTCGGGGAGCGAGCAGTACTTC. The chain carries TRBV27 and TRBJ2-7, with a weak D call TRBD2 (5 bases). CDR3 size: 12 residues. Trimming pared 3 bases from V and 6 bases from J, leaving 9 bases between. The germline V gene encodes CDR1 MNHEY and CDR2 SMNVEV (reference sequence).

This chain joins TRBV15 and TRBJ1-5, with D hard to call. Germline V CDR1 and CDR2: LNHNV, YYDKDF (reference sequence). CDR3 length: 15 amino acids. Trimming removed 0 bases from V and 6 bases from J, with 12 bases in between. The CDR3 region is CATSRDNQRPQPQHF. In DNA form, the CDR3 reads TGTGCCACCAGCAGAGATAACCAGCGACCTCAGCCCCAGCATTTT.

The chain employs TRBV5-1 and TRBJ2-7; a weak D match, TRBD2 (5 bases). This CDR3 spans 13 amino acids. Between the trimmed V and J ends, which lost 4 bases and 2 bases, there was a span of 10 bases. Germline CDR1 reads SGHRS; CDR2 reads YFSETQ. In DNA form, the CDR3 reads TGCGCCAGCAGCCGCCCCGGGGCCTACGAGCAGTACTTC. It translates to CASSRPGAYEQYF. Full variable domain (rest looked up from reference TRBV5-1 and TRBJ2-7): KAGVTQTPRYLIKTRGQQVTLSCSPISGHRSVSWYQQTPGQGLQFLFEYFSETQRNKGNFPGRFSGRQFSNSRSEMNVSTLELGDSALYLCASSRPGAYEQYFGPGTRLTVT.